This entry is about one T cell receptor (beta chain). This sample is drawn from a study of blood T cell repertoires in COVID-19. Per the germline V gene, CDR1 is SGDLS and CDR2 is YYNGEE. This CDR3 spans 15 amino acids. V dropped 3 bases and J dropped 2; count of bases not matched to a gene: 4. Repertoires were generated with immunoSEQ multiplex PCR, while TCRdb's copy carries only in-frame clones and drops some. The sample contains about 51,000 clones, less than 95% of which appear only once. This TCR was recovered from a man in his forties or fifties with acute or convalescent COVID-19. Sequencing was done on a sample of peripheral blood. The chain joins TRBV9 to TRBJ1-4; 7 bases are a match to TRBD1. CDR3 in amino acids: CASSALQGTNEKLFF. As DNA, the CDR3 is TGTGCCAGCAGCGCACTACAGGGGACTAATGAAAAACTGTTTTTT. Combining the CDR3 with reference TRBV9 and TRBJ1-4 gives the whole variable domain DSGVTQTPKHLITATGQRVTLRCSPRSGDLSVYWYQQSLDQGLQFLIQYYNGEERAKGNILERFSAQQFPDLHSELNLSSLELGDSALYFCASSALQGTNEKLFFGSGTQLSVL.